These 27 T cell receptor beta chains came from one sample sequenced in a study of tumor and adjacent non-tumor tissue in lung cancer. This sample's RNA came from whole unsorted tissue. This non-tumor lung sample came from over 3 cm beyond the tumor edge. A modified ARM-PCR protocol with three rounds of nested PCR amplified TCRbeta. A single record per CDR3 protein comes from TCRdb applying MiXCR to the multiplex PCR reads. The repertoire includes some 100,000 distinct CDR3 sequences, 65% of them detected once, and approximately 19% sits in the top ten. Sequencing was performed on distant non-tumor lung tissue. Receptors originate from a man aged 30 to 45 with non-small cell lung cancer.

Worth noting for this clonotype: This could be a read error, since a much larger clone is one nucleotide away. This chain joins TRBV6-2 or TRBV6-3 and TRBJ2-1; 11 bases line up with TRBD1. CDR1 and CDR2 (germline): MNHEY, SVGEGT. This CDR3 comprises 15 residues. The CDR3 reads CACSGGTGGNNEQFF. The CDR3 coding sequence is TGTGCCTGCAGCGGTGGGACAGGGGGAAACAATGAGCAGTTCTTC.

The chain is built from TRBV27 and TRBJ2-7; D not certain. The CDR3 is 14 amino acids. Germline CDR1 and CDR2: MNHEY and SMNVEV (reference sequence). Trimming removed 8 bases at V and 0 bases at J, with 14 bases between. Here the CDR3 reads CASRLHLISYEQYF. In nucleotides, the CDR3 is TGTGCCAGCCGCCTTCACTTGATCTCCTACGAGCAGTACTTC.

This clonotype has a handful of counts. This may stem from a read error, because a much larger clone lies one nucleotide away. The chain couples TRBV20-1 to TRBJ2-7; 7 bases align to TRBD1. The V segment lost 6 bases and the J segment 0 bases; nucleotides outside the gene matches: 2. The CDR3 extends over 12 amino acids. Germline V gene data show CDR1 as DFQATT and CDR2 as SNEGSKA (reference sequence). Written as DNA, the CDR3 is TGCAGTGCCGACAGGGTCTCCTACGAGCAGTACTTC. It yields the protein CSADRVSYEQYF.

This clonotype was found many times. The genes are TRBV4-1 and TRBJ2-2, with D perhaps matching TRBD2 (5 bases). The germline CDR1 and CDR2 sequences are MGHRA and YSYEKL. Trimming pared 8 bases from V and 2 bases from J, leaving 15 bases between. The CDR3 has 15 residues. The CDR3 DNA is TGCGCCAGCCGGGAAAGGGCTTCCAACACCGGGGAGCTGTTTTTT. Residues: CASRERASNTGELFF.

V usage is TRBV11-2 and J usage is TRBJ1-3, with no clear D. The germline V gene encodes CDR1 SGHAT and CDR2 FQNNGV. CDR3 size: 14 residues. V lost 1 base and J 13 bases, leaving 17 bases between the germline ends. CDR3 bases: TGTGCCAGCAGCTTAGTGAGGTTCGGAAACATTATATATTTT. Translation: CASSLVRFGNIIYF. The complete variable domain, with remaining parts taken from reference TRBV11-2 and TRBJ1-3, reads EAGVAQSPRYKIIEKRQSVAFWCNPISGHATLYWYQQILGQGPKLLIQFQNNGVVDDSQLPKDRFSAERLKGVDSTLKIQPAKLEDSAVYLCASSLVRFGNIIYFGEGSWLTVV.

In regard to this clonotype: The germline gene is not matched at one end of the junction; a read error may be the cause. CDR3 sequence: CVSSAASGNTGELFF. The CDR3 region has the DNA TGTGTCAGCTCGGCCGCCAGCGGGAACACCGGGGAGTTGTTTTTT. The chain uses TRBV11-2 and TRBJ2-2; 7 bases agree with TRBD2. CDR1 and CDR2 from the germline V gene are SGHAT and FQNNGV. This CDR3 region has 15 residues.

For this clonotype: This likely comes from a read error, as the CDR3 has no conserved phenylalanine or tryptophan at its end. This chain links TRBV29-1 with TRBJ2-7; D call uncertain. The CDR3 runs 12 residues. CDR1 is SQVTM, CDR2 ANQGSEA, per germline. As DNA, the CDR3 is TGCAACGTTGAAGTAAACACGAGGGAGCAGTACTTG. Residues: CNVEVNTREQYL.

Notes on this clonotype: Because it lacks the conserved phenylalanine or tryptophan at the end, this CDR3 is likely a read error. The genes are TRBV11-2 and TRBJ2-5; D possibly corresponds to TRBD2 (6 bases). The germline V gene has CDR1 SGHAT and CDR2 FQNNGV. V lost 5 bases and J lost 1, with 8 bases in between. CDR3 length: 13 amino acids. CDR3: CASSGGIQETQYL. DNA of the CDR3: TGTGCCAGCAGCGGAGGGATCCAAGAGACCCAGTACTTG.

In this sample, this clonotype turned up once. The chain has TRBV5-4 and TRBJ2-3, with 7 nucleotides matching TRBD1. The length of the CDR3 is 14 residues. Germline loops: CDR1 SGHNT, CDR2 YYREEE (reference sequence). The junction had 3 bases not matched to a gene; V was cut back by 3 bases and J by 2 bases. CDR3 sequence reads: CASSSTGATDTQYF. CDR3 DNA: TGTGCCAGCAGCTCCACAGGGGCCACAGATACGCAGTATTTT.

Points on this clonotype: A much larger clone is a single base away; this may be a read error. This chain connects TRBV28 to TRBJ2-3; D call uncertain. This CDR3 has 13 amino acids. V was cut by 5 bases and J by 2 bases, with 8 bases left in between. Germline CDR1 is MDHEN and CDR2 is SYDVKM. The CDR3 nucleotides are TGTGCCAGCAGTCCGGGCCCCACAGATACGCAGTATTTT. Translated: CASSPGPTDTQYF.

Turning to this clonotype: A much more abundant neighbour one base away suggests this may be a read error. Lacking the conserved final phenylalanine or tryptophan, this CDR3 likely reflects a read error. The chain joins TRBV5-6 to TRBJ1-1, with D tentatively TRBD1 (6 bases). Germline-derived CDR1 and CDR2 are SGHDT and YYEEEE. This CDR3 is built from 14 residues. V lost 6 bases to trimming and J lost 0 bases, with 12 bases between them. The CDR3 sequence is CASTRTAMNTEAFL. The DNA of the CDR3 is TGTGCCAGCACCCGGACAGCCATGAACACTGAAGCTTTCCTT.

As concerns this clonotype: One end of the junction varies from germline; a read error may be responsible. The V and J genes are TRBV11-2 and TRBJ2-4; TRBD2 might be the D (6 bases). The CDR3 spans 17 residues. Per germline, CDR1 SGHAT and CDR2 FQNNGV. The chain's CDR3 is CASSLCGAFQAKNIQYF. The CDR3 DNA follows: TGTGCCAGTAGCTTATGCGGGGCGTTTCAAGCCAAAAACATTCAGTACTTC.

This clonotype was counted ten times or more. The chain uses TRBV6-5 and TRBJ2-5, with TRBD1 matching 11 bases. Germline lookup yields CDR1 MNHEY and CDR2 SVGAGI. The CDR3 is 15 amino acids. After removal of 2 bases from V and 7 bases from J, the junction contained 6 bases not matched to a gene. CDR3 nucleotide sequence: TGTGCCAGCAGTTACAACCTTGGGACAGGGGGGACCCAGTACTTC. Amino acid sequence: CASSYNLGTGGTQYF.

About this clonotype: This may be a read error, as it is one base from a much larger clone. This chain links TRBV4-2 with TRBJ1-5, with D unclear. This CDR3 region has 15 residues. Germline-derived CDR1 and CDR2 are LGHNA and YNFKEQ. DNA of the CDR3: TGTGCCAGCATCCAAGACGGGCAGTACAATCAGCCCCAGCATTTT. It encodes CASIQDGQYNQPQHF.

For this clonotype: The junction does not match germline at one end; this may be a read error. CDR3 region: CSVDIKGIYNEQFF. The CDR3 nucleotides are TGCAGCGTTGACATCAAGGGGATCTACAATGAGCAATTCTTC. This chain connects TRBV29-1 to TRBJ2-1; D perhaps matches TRBD1 (5 bases). This CDR3 has 14 amino acids. Per germline, CDR1 SQVTM and CDR2 ANQGSEA.

Note on this clonotype: A much larger clone differs by one base, so this may be a read error. The genes are TRBV7-8 and TRBJ2-3; D gene ambiguous. This CDR3 is built from 13 residues. V was trimmed by 5 bases and J by 0 bases, leaving 6 bases between them. The germline V gene encodes CDR1 SGHVS and CDR2 FQNEAQ. The CDR3 nucleotides read TGTGCCAGCAGCACTTATAGCACAGATACGCAGTATTTT. Translated: CASSTYSTDTQYF.

This clonotype has just a few counts. The chain is built from TRBV4-3 and TRBJ1-5, with 8 bases fitting TRBD1. Germline assignment: CDR1 LGHNA and CDR2 YSLEER. The CDR3 extends over 15 amino acids. The CDR3 DNA reads TGCGTCAGTAGCCAAGATGCAGGGGGCGCCCAGCCCCAGCATTTT. Protein sequence: CVSSQDAGGAQPQHF.

The J gene is TRBJ2-5, the V gene TRBV30; 13 bases are a match to TRBD2. Trimming cost V 8 bases and J 5 bases; bases outside gene matches: 14. The CDR3 spans 16 residues. The germline gives CDR1 GTSNPN, CDR2 SVGIG (reference sequence). CDR3 loop: CARTRGLAGVRETQYF. CDR3 DNA sequence: TGTGCCCGGACTAGAGGACTAGCGGGAGTACGGGAGACCCAGTACTTC.

A word on this clonotype: An end of the junction does not agree with germline; a read error may underlie this. The chain employs TRBV4-3 and TRBJ2-6; D ambiguous. The CDR3 consists of 16 residues. Germline CDR1 is LGHNA and CDR2 is YSLEER. DNA of the CDR3: TGCGCCAGCATCCAAAACAGCGTCTCTGGGACCAACGTCCTGACTTTC. It is translated as CASIQNSVSGTNVLTF.

For this clonotype: The germline gene is not matched at one end of the junction; a read error may be the cause. The rearrangement uses TRBV11-3 and TRBJ1-4, with 7 bases lining up with TRBD1. The CDR3 is 16 residues long. From germline, CDR1 is SGHNT and CDR2 YENEEA. CDR3 nucleotide sequence: TGTGCAAGCAGCGCCCGGACAGGCGAGACTAATGAAAAACTGTTTTTT. It codes for CASSARTGETNEKLFF.

This clonotype was counted between two and nine times. Sequence at one end of the junction differs from germline and may be a read error. The chain has TRBV20-1 and TRBJ2-1, with D perhaps being TRBD1 or TRBD2 (5 bases each). The CDR3 sequence is 16 residues long. CDR1 is DFQATT and CDR2 is SNEGSKA in the germline V gene (reference sequence). In DNA form, the CDR3 reads TGCAGTGCTAGACTTCTAGCTGGGGCCTCCTACGATGAGCAGTTCTTC. Protein sequence: CSARLLAGASYDEQFF.

Notes on this clonotype: A read error is possible here, since a much larger clone lies one base away. V gene TRBV4-1 combines with J gene TRBJ2-6; possibly TRBD1 or TRBD2 for D (5 bases each). The CDR3 loop spans 17 amino acids. Germline loops: CDR1 MGHRA, CDR2 YSYEKL. V dropped 2 bases and J dropped 0 bases, with 11 bases sitting between them. In DNA form, the CDR3 reads TGCGCCAGCAGCCAAAATCGGGGCTTCTCTGGGGCCAACGTCCTGACTTTC. Translated, it gives CASSQNRGFSGANVLTF.

This clonotype was detected many times. The chain combines TRBV4-1 with TRBJ2-1; 13 nucleotides line up with TRBD2. The CDR3 loop spans 17 amino acids. Germline trimming cut 2 bases from V and 4 bases from J; bases unmatched to any gene: 5. From germline, CDR1 is MGHRA and CDR2 YSYEKL. The CDR3 DNA reads as TGCGCCAGCAGCCAACCTAGGACTAGCGGGAGTTACAATGAGCAGTTCTTC. This codes for CASSQPRTSGSYNEQFF.

In regard to this clonotype: Since the CDR3 does not end with the conserved phenylalanine or tryptophan, this likely comes from a read error. The chain has TRBV20-1 and TRBJ1-1, with D hard to call. Germline loops: CDR1 DFQATT, CDR2 SNEGSKA (reference sequence). The V end lost 6 bases, the J end lost 1 base, and 6 bases lay between the germline ends. The CDR3 is 11 amino acids. The CDR3 DNA sequence: TGCAGTGCCAAGGGGAACACTGAAGCTTTCGTT. This codes for CSAKGNTEAFV.

A word on this clonotype: The junction departs from the called germline gene at one end, perhaps through a read error. The chain couples TRBV11-3 to TRBJ2-6, with D perhaps matching TRBD1 (5 bases). Germline values: CDR1 SGHNT, CDR2 YENEEA. This CDR3 is 15 amino acids long. CDR3 DNA sequence: TGTGCCAGCATCCACAGCCGCTCTGGGGCCAACGTCCAGACTTTC. The encoded protein is CASIHSRSGANVQTF.

About this clonotype: Relative to the germline gene, one junction end is altered; a read error may explain this. J is TRBJ1-5 and V is TRBV12-3 or TRBV12-4; no firm D call. The CDR3 has 14 residues. CDR3 sequence: CASTRTAGNEPQHF. For the CDR3, the DNA is TGTGCCAGCACCCGGACGGCGGGCAATGAGCCCCAGCATTTT.

With regard to this clonotype: A clone one base away is much larger, so this may be a read error. The rearrangement links TRBV20-1 to TRBJ2-7, with D possibly being TRBD1 (7 bases). Germline loops: CDR1 DFQATT, CDR2 SNEGSKA (reference sequence). CDR3 length: 12 amino acids. CDR3 amino acids: CSADRDSYEHYF. The CDR3 nucleotides read TGCAGTGCCGACAGGGACTCCTACGAGCACTACTTC.